This T cell receptor beta chain was captured in a study of shared clonotypes between healthy human individuals. Notes on the study in general: Incompleteness in sorted-subset sequencing, despite large depth, was shown by rarefaction. Genetic and exposure-history diversity was limited by the few donors.

This clone was counted once. Its antigen is as yet unknown. This same CDR3 is encoded by further DNA sequences in the sample. Trimming at V came to 3 bases and at J to 5 bases, leaving 7 bases not matched to a gene. The CDR3 has 16 residues. The germline CDR1 and CDR2 sequences are KGHSH and LQKENI. The split of CD4+ cells yielded CD45RA+ naive and CD45RA-negative memory subsets. Produced via immunoSEQ multiplex PCR; TCRdb's table is partial and in-frame only. Among about 2.4 million clones listed, roughly nine tenths were seen once. The receptor was derived from a young man in good health. This sequence joins TRBV18 and TRBJ2-1; TRBD2 matches at 10 bases. Input material: naive CD4+ T cells sorted from blood. Subset of the sample: CD45RA+ positively selected. The CDR3 protein is CASSPRLAGGHNEQFF. CDR3 in DNA: TGTGCCAGCTCACCTCGACTAGCGGGCGGCCACAATGAGCAGTTCTTC.